This T cell receptor (beta chain) stems from a study of CD8+CD57+ T cells in acquired aplastic anemia. Study in general: DNA per sorted CD4+ or CD8+ sample ranged about 0.2 to 27.4 ug, averaging around 3 ug.

As concerns this clonotype: The junction differs from germline at one of its ends, possibly a read error.

Sequencing involved patients with CD8+CD57+ cell expansion previously shown by flow cytometry. TCR beta VDJ and CDR3 profiles were obtained from a genomic DNA template. TCRdb re-analysed the reads in MiXCR, keeping a single row per CDR3 protein. The sample holds approximately 180,000 distinct CDR3 sequences, 63% seen once. The TCR comes from a human donor with aplastic anemia. Sequenced material: sorted CD4+, CD8+, or CD8+CD57+ T cells (not recorded which) from PBMCs.

CDR3 in amino acids: CATSEARGRVNQQFF. In DNA form, the CDR3 reads TGTGCCACCAGTGAGGCCAGGGGGCGCGTCAATCAGCAGTTCTTC. This rearrangement joins TRBV24-1 to TRBJ2-1; TRBD1 matches 8 bases. The CDR3 contains 15 residues. Per germline, CDR1 KGHDR and CDR2 SFDVKD.